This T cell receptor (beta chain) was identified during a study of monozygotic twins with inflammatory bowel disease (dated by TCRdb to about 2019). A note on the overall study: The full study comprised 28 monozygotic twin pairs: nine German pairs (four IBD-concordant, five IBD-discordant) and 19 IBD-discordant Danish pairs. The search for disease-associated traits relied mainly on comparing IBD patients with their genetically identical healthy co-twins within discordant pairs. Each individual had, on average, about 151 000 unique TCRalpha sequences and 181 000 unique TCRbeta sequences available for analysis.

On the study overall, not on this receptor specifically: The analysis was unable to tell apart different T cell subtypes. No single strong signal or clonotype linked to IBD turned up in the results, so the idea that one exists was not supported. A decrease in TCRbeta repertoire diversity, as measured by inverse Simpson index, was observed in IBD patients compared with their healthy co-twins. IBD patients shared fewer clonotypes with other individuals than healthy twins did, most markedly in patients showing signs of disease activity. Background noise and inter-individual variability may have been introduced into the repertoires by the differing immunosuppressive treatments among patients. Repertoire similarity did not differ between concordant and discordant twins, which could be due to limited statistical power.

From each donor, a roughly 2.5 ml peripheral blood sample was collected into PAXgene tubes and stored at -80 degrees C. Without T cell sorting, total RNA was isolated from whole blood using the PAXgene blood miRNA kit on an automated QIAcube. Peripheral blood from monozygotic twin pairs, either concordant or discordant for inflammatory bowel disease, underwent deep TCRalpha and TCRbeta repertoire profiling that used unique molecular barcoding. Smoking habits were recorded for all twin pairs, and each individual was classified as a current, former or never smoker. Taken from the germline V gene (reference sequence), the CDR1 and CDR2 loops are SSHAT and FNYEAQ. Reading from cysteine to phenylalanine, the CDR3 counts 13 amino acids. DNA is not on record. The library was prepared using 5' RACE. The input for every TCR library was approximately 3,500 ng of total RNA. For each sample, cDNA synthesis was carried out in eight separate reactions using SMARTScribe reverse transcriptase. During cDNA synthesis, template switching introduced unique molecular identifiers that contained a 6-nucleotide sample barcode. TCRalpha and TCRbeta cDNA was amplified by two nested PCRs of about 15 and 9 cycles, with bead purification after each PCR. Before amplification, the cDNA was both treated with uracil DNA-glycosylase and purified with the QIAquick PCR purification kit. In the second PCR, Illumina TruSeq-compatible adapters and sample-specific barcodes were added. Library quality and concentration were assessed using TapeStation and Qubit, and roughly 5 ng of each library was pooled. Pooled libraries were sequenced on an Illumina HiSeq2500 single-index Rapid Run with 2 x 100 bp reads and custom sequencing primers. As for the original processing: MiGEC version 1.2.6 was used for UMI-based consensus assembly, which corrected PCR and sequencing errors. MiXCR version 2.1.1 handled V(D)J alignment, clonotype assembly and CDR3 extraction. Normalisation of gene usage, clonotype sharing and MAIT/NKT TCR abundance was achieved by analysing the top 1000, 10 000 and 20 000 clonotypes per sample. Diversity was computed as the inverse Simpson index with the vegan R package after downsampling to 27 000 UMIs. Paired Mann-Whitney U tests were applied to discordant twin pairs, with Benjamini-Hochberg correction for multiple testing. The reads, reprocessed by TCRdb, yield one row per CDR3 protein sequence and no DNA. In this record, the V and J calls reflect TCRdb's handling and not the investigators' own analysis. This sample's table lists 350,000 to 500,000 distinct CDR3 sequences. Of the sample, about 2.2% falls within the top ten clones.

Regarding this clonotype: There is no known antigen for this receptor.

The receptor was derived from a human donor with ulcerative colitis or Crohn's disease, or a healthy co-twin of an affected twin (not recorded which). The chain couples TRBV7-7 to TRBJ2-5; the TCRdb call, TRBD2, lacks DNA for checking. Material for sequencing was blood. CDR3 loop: CASSLRAQETQYF.